The 15 T cell receptor beta chains presented below share a single source sample, sequenced in a study of cytomegalovirus exposure and HLA in healthy donors. Profiling relied on immunoSEQ multiplex PCR, and the TCRdb table lists in-frame clones only, not all of them. Of 150,000 to 200,000 clones in the sample, about 90% are singletons; the top ten hold roughly 3%. The specimen was PBMCs. The receptors were gathered from a woman aged 18-29 years in good health and CMV-seropositive.

The chain uses TRBV7-9 and TRBJ2-1, with 14 bases aligning to TRBD2. The V gene end was trimmed by 8 bases and the J gene end by 1 base; junction bases not matched to a gene: 4. The CDR3 runs to 16 residues. Germline V gene lookup returns CDR1 SEHNR and CDR2 FQNEAQ (reference sequence). The CDR3 region is CASGGTSGSSYNEQFF. The CDR3 DNA follows: TGTGCCAGCGGTGGGACTAGCGGGAGTTCCTACAATGAGCAGTTCTTC. Filled out from reference TRBV7-9 and TRBJ2-1, the complete variable domain reads DTGVSQNPRHKITKRGQNVTFRCDPISEHNRLYWYRQTLGQGPEFLTYFQNEAQLEKSRLLSDRFSAERPKGSFSTLEIQRTEQGDSAMYLCASGGTSGSSYNEQFFGPGTRLTVL.

The rearrangement links TRBV9 to TRBJ1-6; 8 bases fit TRBD1. Germline assignment: CDR1 SGDLS and CDR2 YYNGEE. Germline trimming cut 0 bases from V and 9 bases from J; bases unmatched to any gene: 14. This CDR3 contains 18 residues. The CDR3 DNA reads TGTGCCAGCAGCGTAGCATCGGTTGCCAACGGACAGGGTTCACCCCTCCACTTT. Its translation: CASSVASVANGQGSPLHF.

The chain recombines TRBV5-1 with TRBJ2-7; 7 bases match TRBD2. V shed 0 bases, J shed 2 bases, and the junction held 17 bases outside the gene matches. Germline V gene data show CDR1 as SGHRS and CDR2 as YFSETQ. CDR3 length equals 19 residues. CDR3 amino acids: CASSLVPQTSRTITYEQYF. The CDR3 DNA reads as TGCGCCAGCAGCTTGGTCCCCCAGACTAGCCGCACAATCACCTACGAGCAGTACTTC.

The V and J genes are TRBV15 and TRBJ2-1, with D possibly being TRBD2 (5 bases). The CDR3 spans 13 residues. V dropped 0 bases and J dropped 8 bases, with 8 bases sitting between them. The germline gives CDR1 LNHNV, CDR2 YYDKDF (reference sequence). In nucleotides, the CDR3 is TGTGCCACCAGCAGAGATAAGGACTATGAGCAGTTCTTC. Its protein product is CATSRDKDYEQFF.

The chain's CDR3 is CASSWGAGVVYNEQFF. The CDR3 bases are TGTGCCAGCAGCTGGGGAGCGGGAGTGGTTTACAATGAGCAGTTCTTC. The V call is TRBV7-2, the J call TRBJ2-1, with 8 bases aligning to TRBD2. Germline CDR1 is SGHTA and CDR2 is FQGNSA. V lost 4 bases to trimming and J lost 4 bases; unmatched junction nucleotides: 9. The CDR3 totals 16 residues.

The chain uses TRBV6-1 and TRBJ1-4; D perhaps matches TRBD1 (5 bases). Between the trimmed V and J ends, which lost 2 bases and 5 bases, there was a span of 6 bases. Per germline, CDR1 MNHNS and CDR2 SASEGT. This CDR3 has 13 amino acids. CDR3 residues: CASSEWGNEKLFF. The CDR3 region has the DNA TGTGCCAGCAGTGAATGGGGCAATGAAAAACTGTTTTTT.

J is TRBJ2-3 and V is TRBV5-6, with no clear D. Between the trimmed V and J ends, which lost 0 bases and 2 bases, there was a span of 4 bases. CDR3 length: 13 residues. The germline gives CDR1 SGHDT, CDR2 YYEEEE. The CDR3 DNA reads TGTGCCAGCAGCTTGGGGGCCACAGATACGCAGTATTTT. It encodes CASSLGATDTQYF. The variable domain in full, completed from reference TRBV5-6 and TRBJ2-3, reads DAGVTQSPTHLIKTRGQQVTLRCSPKSGHDTVSWYQQALGQGPQFIFQYYEEEERQRGNFPDRFSGHQFPNYSSELNVNALLLGDSALYLCASSLGATDTQYFGPGTRLTVL.

The rearrangement joins TRBV2 to TRBJ1-4; 8 positions agree with TRBD1. The ends lost 1 base at V and 10 bases at J; junction bases unmatched: 5. The V gene's germline CDR1 is SNHLY and CDR2 FYNNEI. This CDR3 is 14 amino acids long. The CDR3 region is CASSEGTGRGKLFF. The CDR3 DNA follows: TGTGCCAGCAGTGAAGGGACAGGGAGGGGAAAACTGTTTTTT.

The chain is built from TRBV28 and TRBJ2-1; the match to TRBD2 covers 7 bases. Germline values: CDR1 MDHEN, CDR2 SYDVKM. V was pared by 5 bases and J by 7 bases, with 17 bases of the junction left unmatched. This CDR3 is 17 amino acids long. CDR3 loop: CASSLSADGRGRNEQFF. The CDR3 region has the DNA TGTGCCAGCAGTCTATCCGCTGATGGGAGGGGTAGGAATGAGCAGTTCTTC. The complete variable domain, with remaining parts taken from reference TRBV28 and TRBJ2-1, reads DVKVTQSSRYLVKRTGEKVFLECVQDMDHENMFWYRQDPGLGLRLIYFSYDVKMKEKGDIPEGYSVSREKKERFSLILESASTNQTSMYLCASSLSADGRGRNEQFFGPGTRLTVL.

This chain uses TRBV5-6 with TRBJ2-1; 7 bases line up with TRBD2. CDR1 and CDR2 from the germline V gene are SGHDT and YYEEEE. V was pared by 1 base and J by 8 bases, with 18 bases of the junction left unmatched. This CDR3 contains 18 residues. CDR3 sequence: CASSLFRGRAIIYDEQFF. Here the CDR3 DNA reads TGTGCCAGCAGCTTGTTCCGGGGGAGGGCCATAATTTACGATGAGCAGTTCTTC.

The rearrangement joins TRBV7-8 to TRBJ2-2; D unclear. Trimming removed 2 bases from V and 0 bases from J, with 4 bases in between. The length of the CDR3 is 14 residues. CDR1 and CDR2 from the germline V gene are SGHVS and FQNEAQ. The CDR3 protein is CASSLLSNTGELFF. CDR3 DNA: TGTGCCAGCAGCTTACTCTCGAACACCGGGGAGCTGTTTTTT.

The chain combines TRBV4-3 with TRBJ2-7; 7 bases are shared with TRBD2. Germline-derived CDR1 and CDR2 are LGHNA and YSLEER. CDR3 size: 17 residues. The trim removed 2 bases at V and 4 bases at J, leaving 14 bases unmatched. The CDR3 is CASSQFLSGERDYEQYF. The CDR3 DNA reads as TGCGCCAGCAGCCAATTCCTAAGCGGGGAGAGGGATTACGAGCAGTACTTC.

The gene calls are TRBV4-1 and TRBJ2-3; no definite D call. The CDR3 extends over 14 amino acids. The V end lost 0 bases, the J end lost 9 bases, and 13 bases lay between the germline ends. Germline CDR1 is MGHRA and CDR2 is YSYEKL. The chain's CDR3 is CASSQESSEFTQYF. The DNA of the CDR3 is TGCGCCAGCAGCCAAGAATCCTCCGAGTTCACGCAGTATTTT.

This chain connects TRBV6-5 to TRBJ2-2, with D unclear. There are 14 residues in the CDR3. Trimming stripped 11 bases from V and 5 bases from J, with 18 bases between. CDR1 is MNHEY and CDR2 is SVGAGI in the germline V gene. The CDR3 region has the DNA TGTGCCTGTACCTGGCTTGGTGGTACCGGGGAGCTGTTTTTT. It specifies CACTWLGGTGELFF.

V gene TRBV18 combines with J gene TRBJ1-1, with 9 bases lining up with TRBD1. The CDR3 sequence is 14 residues long. Trimming cost V 6 bases and J 3 bases; bases outside gene matches: 5. Germline CDR1 is KGHSH and CDR2 is LQKENI. Written as DNA, the CDR3 is TGTGCCAGCTCTTCGACAGGGGGAGACACTGAAGCTTTCTTT. Translating it yields CASSSTGGDTEAFF.